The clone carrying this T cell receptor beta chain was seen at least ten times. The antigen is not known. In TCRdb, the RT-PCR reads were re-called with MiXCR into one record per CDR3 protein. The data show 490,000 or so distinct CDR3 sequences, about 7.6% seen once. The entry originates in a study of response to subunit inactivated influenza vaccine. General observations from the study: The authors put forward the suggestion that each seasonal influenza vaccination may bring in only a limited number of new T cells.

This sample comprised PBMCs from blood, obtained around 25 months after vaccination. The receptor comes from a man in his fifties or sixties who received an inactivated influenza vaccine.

CDR3 sequence (DNA): TGTGCCAGCAGCTTACAGGGTTACATTCAGTACTTC. This codes for CASSLQGYIQYF. The chain joins TRBV7-9 to TRBJ2-4; possibly TRBD1 for D (5 bases). The CDR3 is made up of 12 amino acids. Germline CDR1 reads SEHNR; CDR2 reads FQNEAQ (reference sequence). V was trimmed by 2 bases and J by 8 bases, leaving 7 bases between them.